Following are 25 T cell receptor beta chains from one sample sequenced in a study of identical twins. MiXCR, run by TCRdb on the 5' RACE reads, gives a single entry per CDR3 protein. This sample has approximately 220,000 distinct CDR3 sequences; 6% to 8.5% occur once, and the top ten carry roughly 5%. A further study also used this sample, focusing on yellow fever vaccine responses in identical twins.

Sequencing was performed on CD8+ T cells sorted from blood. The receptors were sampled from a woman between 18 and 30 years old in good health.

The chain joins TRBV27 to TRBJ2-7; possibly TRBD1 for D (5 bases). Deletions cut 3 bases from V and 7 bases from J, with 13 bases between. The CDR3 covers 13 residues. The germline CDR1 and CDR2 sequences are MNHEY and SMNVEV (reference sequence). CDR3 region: CASSLGRVREQYF. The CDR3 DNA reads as TGTGCCAGCAGTTTGGGCAGGGTGCGGGAGCAGTACTTC.

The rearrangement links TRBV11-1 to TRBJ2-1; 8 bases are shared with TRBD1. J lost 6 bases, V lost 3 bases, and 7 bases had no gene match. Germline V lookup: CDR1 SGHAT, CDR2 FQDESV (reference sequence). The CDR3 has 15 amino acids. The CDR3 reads CASSFGQGLGNEQFF. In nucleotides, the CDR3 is TGTGCCAGCAGCTTCGGACAGGGTTTGGGCAATGAGCAGTTCTTC.

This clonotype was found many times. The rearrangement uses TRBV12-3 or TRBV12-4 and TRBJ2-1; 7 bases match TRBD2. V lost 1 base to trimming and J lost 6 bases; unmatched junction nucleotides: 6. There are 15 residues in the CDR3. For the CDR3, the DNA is TGTGCCAGCAGTTTAGGCGGGAGCTCCGCCAATGAGCAGTTCTTC. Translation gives CASSLGGSSANEQFF.

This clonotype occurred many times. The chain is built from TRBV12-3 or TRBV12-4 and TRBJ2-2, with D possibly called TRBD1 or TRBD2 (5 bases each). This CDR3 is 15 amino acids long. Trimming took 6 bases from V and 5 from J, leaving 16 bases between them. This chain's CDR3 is CASSPSGRETGELFF. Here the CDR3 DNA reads TGTGCCAGCAGCCCATCGGGACGGGAAACCGGGGAGCTGTTTTTT.

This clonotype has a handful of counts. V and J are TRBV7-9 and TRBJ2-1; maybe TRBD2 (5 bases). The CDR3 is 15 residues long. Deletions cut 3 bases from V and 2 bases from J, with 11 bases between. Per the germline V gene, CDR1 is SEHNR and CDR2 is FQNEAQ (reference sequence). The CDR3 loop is CASSLVGKTYNEQFF. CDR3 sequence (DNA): TGTGCCAGCAGCTTGGTCGGGAAGACCTACAATGAGCAGTTCTTC.

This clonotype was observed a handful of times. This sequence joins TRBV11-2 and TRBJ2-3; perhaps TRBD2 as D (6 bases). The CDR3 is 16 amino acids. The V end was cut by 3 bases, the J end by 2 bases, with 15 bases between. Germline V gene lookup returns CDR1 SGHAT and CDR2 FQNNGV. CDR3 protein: CASSFGEDWDTDTQYF. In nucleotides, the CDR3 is TGTGCCAGCAGCTTTGGGGAGGACTGGGACACAGATACGCAGTATTTT. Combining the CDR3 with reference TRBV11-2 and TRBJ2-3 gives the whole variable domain EAGVAQSPRYKIIEKRQSVAFWCNPISGHATLYWYQQILGQGPKLLIQFQNNGVVDDSQLPKDRFSAERLKGVDSTLKIQPAKLEDSAVYLCASSFGEDWDTDTQYFGPGTRLTVL.

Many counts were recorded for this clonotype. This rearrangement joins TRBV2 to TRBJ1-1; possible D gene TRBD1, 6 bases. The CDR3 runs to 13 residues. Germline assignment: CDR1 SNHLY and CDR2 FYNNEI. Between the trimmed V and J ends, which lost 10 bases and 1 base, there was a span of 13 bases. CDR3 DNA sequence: TGTGCCAACCCTACAGGGAAGAACACTGAAGCTTTCTTT. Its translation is CANPTGKNTEAFF. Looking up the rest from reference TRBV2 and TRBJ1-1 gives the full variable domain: EPEVTQTPSHQVTQMGQEVILRCVPISNHLYFYWYRQILGQKVEFLVSFYNNEISEKSEIFDDQFSVERPDGSNFTLKIRSTKLEDSAMYFCANPTGKNTEAFFGQGTRLTVV.

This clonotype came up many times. CDR3: CSVEEGLAAHNEQFF. CDR3 bases: TGCAGCGTTGAAGAGGGCCTAGCGGCCCACAATGAGCAGTTCTTC. V and J are TRBV29-1 and TRBJ2-1; 7 bases line up with TRBD2. The ends lost 0 bases at V and 5 bases at J; junction bases unmatched: 7. Germline lookup yields CDR1 SQVTM and CDR2 ANQGSEA. The CDR3 sequence is 15 residues long.

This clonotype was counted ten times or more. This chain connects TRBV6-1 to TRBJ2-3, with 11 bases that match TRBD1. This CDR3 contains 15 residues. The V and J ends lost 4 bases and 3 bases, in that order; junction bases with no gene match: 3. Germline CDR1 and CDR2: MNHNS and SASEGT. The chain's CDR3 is CASSGGQGATDTQYF. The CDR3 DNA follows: TGTGCCAGCAGTGGCGGACAGGGGGCGACAGATACGCAGTATTTT.

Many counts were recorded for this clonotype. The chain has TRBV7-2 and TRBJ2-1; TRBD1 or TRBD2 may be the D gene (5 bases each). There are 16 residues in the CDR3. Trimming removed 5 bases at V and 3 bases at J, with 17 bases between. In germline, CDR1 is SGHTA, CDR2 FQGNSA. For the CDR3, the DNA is TGTGCCAGCAGCCGTGTGGGGGAGAGGTTCTACAATGAGCAGTTCTTC. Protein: CASSRVGERFYNEQFF.

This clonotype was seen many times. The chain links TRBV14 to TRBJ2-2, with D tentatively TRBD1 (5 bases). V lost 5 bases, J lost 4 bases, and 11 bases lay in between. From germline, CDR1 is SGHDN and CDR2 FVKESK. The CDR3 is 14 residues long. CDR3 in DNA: TGTGCCAGCAGCGAGACAGTTGGCACCGGGGAGCTGTTTTTT. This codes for CASSETVGTGELFF.

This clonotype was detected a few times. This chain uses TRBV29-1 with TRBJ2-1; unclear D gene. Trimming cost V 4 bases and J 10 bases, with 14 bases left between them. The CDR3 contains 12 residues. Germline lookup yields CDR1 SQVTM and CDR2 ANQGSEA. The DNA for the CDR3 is TGCAGCGTTGTCGGGTATATGAGGGAGCAGTTCTTC. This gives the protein CSVVGYMREQFF.

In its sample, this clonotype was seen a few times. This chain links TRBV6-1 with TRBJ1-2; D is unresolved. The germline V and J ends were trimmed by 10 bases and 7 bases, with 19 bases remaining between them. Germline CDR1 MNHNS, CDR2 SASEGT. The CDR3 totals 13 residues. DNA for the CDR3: TGTGCCACCATCTCCGCCATTTTTGGTGGCTACACCTTC. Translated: CATISAIFGGYTF.

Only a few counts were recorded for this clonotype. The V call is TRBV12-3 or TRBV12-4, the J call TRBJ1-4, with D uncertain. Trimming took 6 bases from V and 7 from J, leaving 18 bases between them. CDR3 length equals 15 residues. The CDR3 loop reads CASSPAWWPAEKLFF. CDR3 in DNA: TGTGCCAGCAGCCCCGCTTGGTGGCCCGCTGAAAAACTGTTTTTT.

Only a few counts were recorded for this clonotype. The CDR3 reads CASSVGGGGLAVSSYNEQFF. The CDR3 coding sequence is TGTGCCAGCAGCGTAGGGGGTGGGGGACTAGCGGTGAGCTCCTACAATGAGCAGTTCTTC. The chain couples TRBV9 to TRBJ2-1, with 11 bases identical to TRBD2. This CDR3 spans 20 amino acids. Germline lookup yields CDR1 SGDLS and CDR2 YYNGEE. V trimming: 0 bases; J trimming: 0 bases; junction bases outside the gene matches: 11.

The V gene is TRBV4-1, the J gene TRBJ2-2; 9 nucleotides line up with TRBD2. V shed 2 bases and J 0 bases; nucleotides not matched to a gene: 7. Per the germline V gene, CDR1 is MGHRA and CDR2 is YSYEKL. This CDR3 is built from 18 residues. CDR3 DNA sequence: TGCGCCAGCAGCCAAAAGGGGACTAGCCTGTCGAACACCGGGGAGCTGTTTTTT. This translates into CASSQKGTSLSNTGELFF.

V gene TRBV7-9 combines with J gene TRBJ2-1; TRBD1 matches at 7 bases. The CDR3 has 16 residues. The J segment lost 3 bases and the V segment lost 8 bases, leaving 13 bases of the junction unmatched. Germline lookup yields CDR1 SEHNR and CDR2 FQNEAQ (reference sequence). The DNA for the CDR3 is TGTGCCAGCGAGCCTCCTAGGGACAGCAACTACAATGAGCAGTTCTTC. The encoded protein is CASEPPRDSNYNEQFF.

This CDR3 is CASSLNQGVWTEAFF. The CDR3 nucleotides are TGTGCCAGCAGCCTGAATCAGGGGGTCTGGACTGAAGCTTTCTTT. The rearrangement uses TRBV11-2 and TRBJ1-1; 7 nucleotides match TRBD1. CDR3 size: 15 residues. V shed 5 bases and J 5 bases; nucleotides not matched to a gene: 11. Germline assignment: CDR1 SGHAT and CDR2 FQNNGV.

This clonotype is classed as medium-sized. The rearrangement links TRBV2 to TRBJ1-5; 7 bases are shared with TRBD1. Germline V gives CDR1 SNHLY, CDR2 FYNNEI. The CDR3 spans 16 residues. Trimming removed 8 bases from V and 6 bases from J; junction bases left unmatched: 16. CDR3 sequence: CASGQGGDSFSQPQHF. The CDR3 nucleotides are TGTGCCAGCGGGCAGGGGGGGGATTCCTTTAGTCAGCCCCAGCATTTT. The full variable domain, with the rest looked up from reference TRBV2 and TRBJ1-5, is EPEVTQTPSHQVTQMGQEVILRCVPISNHLYFYWYRQILGQKVEFLVSFYNNEISEKSEIFDDQFSVERPDGSNFTLKIRSTKLEDSAMYFCASGQGGDSFSQPQHFGDGTRLSIL.

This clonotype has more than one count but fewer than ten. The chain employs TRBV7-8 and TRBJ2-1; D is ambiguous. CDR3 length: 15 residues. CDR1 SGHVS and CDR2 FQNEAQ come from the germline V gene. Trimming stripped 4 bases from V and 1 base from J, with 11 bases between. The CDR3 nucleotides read TGTGCCAGCAGCTCCCTGGAGCCTTCCTACAATGAGCAGTTCTTC. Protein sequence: CASSSLEPSYNEQFF.

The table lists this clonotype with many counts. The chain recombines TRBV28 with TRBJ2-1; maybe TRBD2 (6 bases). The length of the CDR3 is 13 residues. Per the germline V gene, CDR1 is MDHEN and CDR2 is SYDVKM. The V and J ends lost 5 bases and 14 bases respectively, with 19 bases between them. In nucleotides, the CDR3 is TGTGCCAGCAGTCTAGGACTACCCGGTTTCAAGTTCTTC. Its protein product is CASSLGLPGFKFF.

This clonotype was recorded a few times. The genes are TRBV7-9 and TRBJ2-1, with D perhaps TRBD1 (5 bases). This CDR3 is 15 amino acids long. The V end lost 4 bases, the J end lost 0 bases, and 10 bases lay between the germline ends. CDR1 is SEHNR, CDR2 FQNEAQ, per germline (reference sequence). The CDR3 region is CASSYSDTSYNEQFF. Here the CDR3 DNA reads TGTGCCAGCAGCTATTCGGACACCTCCTACAATGAGCAGTTCTTC.

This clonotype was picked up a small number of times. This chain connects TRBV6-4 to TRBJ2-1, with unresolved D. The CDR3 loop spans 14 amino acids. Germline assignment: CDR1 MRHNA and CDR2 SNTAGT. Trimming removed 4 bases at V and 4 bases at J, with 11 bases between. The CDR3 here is CASSASAEYNEQFF. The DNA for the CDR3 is TGTGCCAGCAGTGCCTCGGCTGAATACAATGAGCAGTTCTTC.

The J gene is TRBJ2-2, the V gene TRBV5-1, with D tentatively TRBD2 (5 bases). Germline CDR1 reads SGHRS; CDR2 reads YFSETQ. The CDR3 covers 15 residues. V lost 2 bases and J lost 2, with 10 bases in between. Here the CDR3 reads CASSFRTPNTGELFF. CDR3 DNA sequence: TGCGCCAGCAGCTTTCGGACTCCTAACACCGGGGAGCTGTTTTTT.

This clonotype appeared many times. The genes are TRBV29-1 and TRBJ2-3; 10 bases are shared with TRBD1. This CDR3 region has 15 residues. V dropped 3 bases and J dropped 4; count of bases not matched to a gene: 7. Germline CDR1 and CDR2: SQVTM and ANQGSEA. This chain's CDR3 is CSVEEGTGAPDTQYF. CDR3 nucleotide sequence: TGCAGCGTTGAGGAGGGGACAGGGGCCCCAGATACGCAGTATTTT.